These 21 T cell receptor beta chains were sequenced from one sample in a study of cytotoxic CD8 clonotypes in ibrutinib-treated CLL. The assay was immunoSEQ multiplex PCR, and TCRdb's table has in-frame clones only and misses some. Among over 100,000 clones listed, 58% were seen once. The sequencing here drew on PBMCs, taken after 24 months of ibrutinib treatment. The source of these receptors is a human donor with chronic lymphocytic leukemia.

V usage is TRBV5-6 and J usage is TRBJ1-5; unclear D gene. CDR1 and CDR2 (germline): SGHDT, YYEEEE. The CDR3 is 16 amino acids. Between the trimmed V and J ends, which lost 1 base and 5 bases, there was a span of 16 bases. The CDR3 DNA sequence: TGTGCCAGCAGCTTGCGATCAGATACACTCCATCAGCCCCAGCATTTT. It translates to CASSLRSDTLHQPQHF.

This chain connects TRBV7-8 to TRBJ1-2; the D gene is possibly TRBD1 (6 bases). The CDR3 runs to 14 residues. CDR1 SGHVS and CDR2 FQNEAQ come from the germline V gene. Trimming took off 4 bases at V and 2 bases at J, with 11 bases between the two ends. In nucleotides, the CDR3 is TGTGCCAGCAGCTCCGACAGGCCAAACTATGGCTACACCTTC. Its translation: CASSSDRPNYGYTF.

V usage is TRBV6-1 and J usage is TRBJ1-5; unclear D gene. Germline V gene lookup returns CDR1 MNHNS and CDR2 SASEGT. CDR3 length equals 13 residues. V lost 3 bases and J 7 bases, leaving 10 bases between the germline ends. In DNA, the CDR3 is TGTGCCAGCAGTGACTGGGGTGGACAGCCCCAGCATTTT. It encodes CASSDWGGQPQHF.

This chain uses TRBV6-4 with TRBJ1-2; 10 nucleotides line up with TRBD1. Germline loops: CDR1 MRHNA, CDR2 SNTAGT. With V trimmed by 5 bases and J by 7 bases, 7 bases remained unmatched. The CDR3 covers 14 residues. Written as DNA, the CDR3 is TGTGCCAGCAGTCCTACAGGGACAGGGGCTGGCTACACCTTC. The encoded protein is CASSPTGTGAGYTF.

The chain carries TRBV15 and TRBJ2-7; no reliable D call. Germline assignment: CDR1 LNHNV and CDR2 YYDKDF (reference sequence). This CDR3 is built from 13 residues. V gave up 3 bases and J gave up 5 bases, with 11 bases separating them. The DNA of the CDR3 is TGTGCCACCAGCAGGGGTTCAGTCCACGAGCAGTACTTC. Translation gives CATSRGSVHEQYF.

J is TRBJ2-3 and V is TRBV5-1; 16 bases are a match to TRBD2. The CDR3 has 16 amino acids. J gave up 4 bases and V 4 bases, and 3 bases lay outside the gene matches. Per the germline V gene, CDR1 is SGHRS and CDR2 is YFSETQ. The CDR3 DNA reads as TGCGCCAGCAGCATCGGGACTAGCGGGGGGGCAGATACGCAGTATTTT. This encodes CASSIGTSGGADTQYF.

This clone was detected ten times or more. The gene calls are TRBV19 and TRBJ2-2; 8 bases are a match to TRBD1. V was clipped by 1 base and J by 6 bases; unmatched bases: 4. The CDR3 loop spans 15 amino acids. Germline CDR1 and CDR2: LNHDA and SQIVND (reference sequence). The CDR3 DNA reads as TGTGCCAGTAGTATAGGGGACAGGTATCCCGGGGAGCTGTTTTTT. As protein: CASSIGDRYPGELFF.

This clone was counted a few times. V gene TRBV28 combines with J gene TRBJ1-5; D unclear. V lost 5 bases and J lost 1, with 12 bases in between. The CDR3 length is 15 residues. Germline lookup yields CDR1 MDHEN and CDR2 SYDVKM. This CDR3 is CASSPRVTSNQPQHF. The CDR3 DNA reads as TGTGCCAGCAGTCCAAGGGTGACGAGCAATCAGCCCCAGCATTTT.

The chain carries TRBV18 and TRBJ2-1, with 10 nucleotides matching TRBD2. V shed 4 bases and J 7 bases; nucleotides not matched to a gene: 4. The CDR3 has 14 amino acids. CDR1 and CDR2 from the germline V gene are KGHSH and LQKENI. This CDR3 reads CASSLSGGMNEQFF. CDR3 coding DNA: TGTGCCAGCTCACTTAGCGGGGGGATGAATGAGCAGTTCTTC.

This chain uses TRBV9 with TRBJ1-2, with a tentative D call TRBD1 (6 bases). CDR1 SGDLS and CDR2 YYNGEE come from the germline V gene. This CDR3 has 16 residues. Trimming took off 2 bases at V and 7 bases at J, with 21 bases between the two ends. The chain's CDR3 is CASSVGTLTGKGGYTF. The CDR3 bases are TGTGCCAGCAGCGTCGGAACCCTAACAGGGAAGGGTGGCTACACCTTC.

The sample holds one count of this clone. The rearrangement uses TRBV21-1 and TRBJ2-7; TRBD2 was called by the table and not checked on the DNA. TRBV21-1 is a pseudogene. There are 13 residues in the CDR3. CDR3 bases: TGTGCCAGCAGCCCTCGGAGCCCGTACGAGCAGTACTTC. It is translated as CASSPRSPYEQYF.

This chain connects TRBV19 to TRBJ2-5; D remains ambiguous. The CDR3 length is 13 residues. The V gene's germline CDR1 is LNHDA and CDR2 SQIVND (reference sequence). Trimming stripped 4 bases from V and 2 bases from J, with 8 bases between. The CDR3 here is CASSTTVQETQYF. The CDR3, as DNA: TGTGCCAGTAGTACCACAGTACAAGAGACCCAGTACTTC.

The chain joins TRBV11-3 to TRBJ1-3, with D unclear. In germline, CDR1 is SGHNT, CDR2 YENEEA. V was trimmed by 3 bases and J by 1 base, leaving 13 bases between them. The CDR3 has 16 residues. CDR3 sequence reads: CASSLGRERSGNTIYF. The CDR3 bases are TGTGCCAGCAGCTTGGGCCGGGAACGGTCTGGAAACACCATATATTTT.

CDR3 DNA: TGTGCCAGCAGCCTCCAGCAGGGGGCAGGGAACACTGAAGCTTTCTTT. Encoded protein: CASSLQQGAGNTEAFF. V usage is TRBV7-8 and J usage is TRBJ1-1; TRBD1 aligns across 8 bases. Trimming cost V 5 bases and J 1 base; bases outside gene matches: 9. This CDR3 contains 16 residues. Germline-derived CDR1 and CDR2 are SGHVS and FQNEAQ.

The J gene is TRBJ1-1, the V gene TRBV27, with a tentative D call TRBD1 (5 bases). V lost 4 bases and J lost 6, with 9 bases in between. Germline CDR1 reads MNHEY; CDR2 reads SMNVEV (reference sequence). This CDR3 comprises 12 residues. The chain's CDR3 is CASSSSRAEAFF. Here the CDR3 DNA reads TGTGCCAGCAGTTCCAGCAGGGCTGAAGCTTTCTTT.

The genes are TRBV30 and TRBJ2-1; D gene uncertain. Germline CDR1 reads GTSNPN; CDR2 reads SVGIG (reference sequence). The ends were cut back, 2 bases at V and 6 bases at J, with 8 bases in the middle. The CDR3 sequence is 12 residues long. CDR3 residues: CAWSFQLNEQFF. Here the CDR3 DNA reads TGTGCCTGGAGTTTCCAACTCAATGAGCAGTTCTTC.

This clone was observed a single time. At the DNA level, this CDR3 is encoded by other sequences in the same sample as well. The genes are TRBV12-5 and TRBJ1-5; D call uncertain. The CDR3 length is 13 residues. Trimming shortened V by 2 bases and J by 3 bases, and 5 bases separated the two germline ends. Germline lookup yields CDR1 LGHNT and CDR2 FRNRAP. The CDR3: CASGLSDNQPQHF. Here the CDR3 DNA reads TGTGCTAGTGGTTTGTCGGACAATCAGCCCCAGCATTTT. Complete variable domain (other parts from reference TRBV12-5 and TRBJ1-5): DARVTQTPRHKVTEMGQEVTMRCQPILGHNTVFWYRQTMMQGLELLAYFRNRAPLDDSGMPKDRFSAEMPDATLATLKIQPSEPRDSAVYFCASGLSDNQPQHFGDGTRLSIL.

This clone was seen a single time. The V gene is TRBV2, the J gene TRBJ2-5; TRBD1 matches 10 bases. The CDR3 is 13 amino acids. V gave up 6 bases and J gave up 8 bases; unmatched junction bases: 6. Germline loops: CDR1 SNHLY, CDR2 FYNNEI. CDR3: CASRGQGVVTQYF. The DNA of the CDR3 is TGTGCCAGCAGAGGACAGGGGGTAGTTACCCAGTACTTC. Variable domain in full (rest from reference TRBV2 and TRBJ2-5): EPEVTQTPSHQVTQMGQEVILRCVPISNHLYFYWYRQILGQKVEFLVSFYNNEISEKSEIFDDQFSVERPDGSNFTLKIRSTKLEDSAMYFCASRGQGVVTQYFGPGTRLLVL.

This clone was counted a few times. This rearrangement joins TRBV19 to TRBJ1-5; TRBD1 is a possible D gene (6 bases). Trimming removed 2 bases at V and 4 bases at J, with 12 bases between. The germline V gene encodes CDR1 LNHDA and CDR2 SQIVND (reference sequence). The CDR3 has 15 residues. Here the CDR3 reads CASSISGAENQPQHF. The CDR3 DNA reads TGTGCCAGTAGTATATCGGGGGCTGAGAATCAGCCCCAGCATTTT.

This clone was observed once. This chain joins TRBV6-1 and TRBJ1-2; 7 nucleotides match TRBD1. Germline CDR1 MNHNS, CDR2 SASEGT. The V segment lost 7 bases and the J segment 2 bases; nucleotides outside the gene matches: 4. This CDR3 has 13 residues. The CDR3 DNA sequence: TGTGCCAGCACCCTGACAGGGAACTATGGCTACACCTTC. It translates to CASTLTGNYGYTF.

This clone was seen a few times. This rearrangement joins TRBV4-1 to TRBJ2-3; TRBD2 agrees at 10 bases. CDR3 size: 18 residues. Unmatched junction bases numbered 13, after V lost 2 bases and J lost 5 bases. Germline V lookup: CDR1 MGHRA, CDR2 YSYEKL. The CDR3 DNA reads TGCGCCAGCAGCCAACCACTTCTAGCGGGGGCGTCCGGAGATACGCAGTATTTT. Its translation is CASSQPLLAGASGDTQYF.